This T cell receptor (beta chain) emerged from a study of CD4 and CD8 cells across lung adenocarcinoma regions (dated by TCRdb to 2017 to 2018). Background on the whole study: Intratumor heterogeneity of the T cell receptor repertoire was examined by comparing tumor centers with tumor margins.

This clonotype was seen ten or more times. What antigen it recognizes has not been identified. Per-nucleotide qualities are absent, and no much larger clonotype sits a single base away. The donors were patients who had localized lung adenocarcinoma, which is a subtype of non-small cell lung cancer. Samples were obtained from the centers of localized lung adenocarcinomas. CD8+ T cells from tumor tissue were profiled separately from CD4+ T cells for TCR repertoire analysis. Libraries were built with PCR. The sequencer was a HiSeq X Ten. The raw public data were reprocessed by TCRdb itself: fastp quality trimming at Q25, MiXCR clonotype calling, in-frame beta chains only. Every entry covers one CDR3 protein and lists the most common genes and DNA from its rows. For this sample there are approximately 25,000 distinct CDR3 sequences; around 53% appear just once. The ten largest clones take up around 42% of the sample.

Unmatched junction bases come to 13, with V trimmed by 5 bases and J by 0 bases. Reading the germline V gene gives CDR1 MNHEY and CDR2 SVGAGI. Taken from cysteine to phenylalanine, the CDR3 has 20 residues. The CDR3 DNA has 60 bases and is translated from base 1. This receptor chain uses TRBV6-5 and TRBJ2-1; a stretch of 13 junction bases matches TRBD2. This receptor was obtained from a male donor with lung adenocarcinoma. The CD4 and CD8 labels of this study may be unreliable. Sequencing input: CD8+ T cells from the center of a lung tumor. In light of the paper, this sample's cell subset or site label describes: tumor center region. The nucleotide sequence is TGTGCCAGCAGTCCCGGGACTAGCGGGACTTCCTGGGGCTCCTACAATGAGCAGTTCTTC. It translates as CASSPGTSGTSWGSYNEQFF.